These 19 T cell receptor beta chains share one sample of origin, sequenced in a study of beta chain features in type 1 diabetes. cDNA synthesis used the whole RNA isolate, giving expressed TCRB sequences. Assay used: immunoSEQ multiplex PCR; TCRdb lists only in-frame clones, some missing. The sample holds 240,000 or so clones, less than 35% seen once. The sequenced material came from central memory CD4+ T cells from blood. The source of these receptors is a man aged 25 to 40 in good health.

The rearrangement joins TRBV28 to TRBJ2-2, with D hard to call. The CDR3 consists of 13 residues. Trimming removed 2 bases from V and 1 base from J, with 2 bases in between. Germline CDR1 and CDR2: MDHEN and SYDVKM. The CDR3: CASSLRNTGELFF. In nucleotides, the CDR3 is TGTGCCAGCAGTTTAAGGAACACCGGGGAGCTGTTTTTT.

The chain recombines TRBV7-9 with TRBJ2-5; D gene unclear. The DNA matches TRBJ2-7 better at its end, which makes the J call doubtful. Germline CDR1 reads SEHNR; CDR2 reads FQNEAQ (reference sequence). The CDR3 runs to 10 residues. This CDR3 reads CASGDYEQYF. The CDR3 DNA reads as TGTGCCAGCGGGGACTACGAGCAGTACTTC.

V usage is TRBV7-8 and J usage is TRBJ1-1; no definite D call. Deletions cut 2 bases from V and 0 bases from J, with 7 bases between. CDR3 length: 14 residues. CDR1 and CDR2 (germline): SGHVS, FQNEAQ. The CDR3 region is CASSLPGLNTEAFF. The CDR3 DNA sequence: TGTGCCAGCAGCTTACCGGGATTGAACACTGAAGCTTTCTTT.

This clone showed up many times. This chain uses TRBV7-7 with TRBJ2-5, with a tentative D call TRBD2 (5 bases). Trimming left V 2 bases short and J 2 bases short, with 12 bases between. The germline CDR1 and CDR2 sequences are SSHAT and FNYEAQ (reference sequence). The CDR3 is 15 amino acids. CDR3 coding DNA: TGTGCCAGCAGCTTATCCCCCGGGGAGCAAGAGACCCAGTACTTC. This codes for CASSLSPGEQETQYF.

The genes are TRBV30 and TRBJ2-1; 8 bases agree with TRBD2. This CDR3 has 14 amino acids. The ends lost 2 bases at V and 7 bases at J; junction bases unmatched: 7. Germline V gene sequence: CDR1 GTSNPN, CDR2 SVGIG (reference sequence). This chain's CDR3 is CAWSPGLDRNEQFF. CDR3 nucleotide sequence: TGTGCCTGGAGTCCGGGACTAGATAGAAATGAGCAGTTCTTC.

This clone was recorded a few times. V is TRBV5-6 and J is TRBJ2-3; tentatively, D is TRBD2 (7 bases). This CDR3 contains 15 residues. CDR1 is SGHDT and CDR2 is YYEEEE in the germline V gene. V lost 3 bases and J 2 bases, leaving 13 bases between the germline ends. This chain's CDR3 is CASSSWGGPTDTQYF. DNA for the CDR3: TGTGCCAGCAGCTCTTGGGGGGGCCCCACAGATACGCAGTATTTT.

This clone was seen a handful of times. The chain recombines TRBV7-2 with TRBJ2-1; maybe TRBD2 (6 bases). V lost 5 bases, J lost 7 bases, and 15 bases lay in between. CDR3 length: 14 residues. Germline CDR1 is SGHTA and CDR2 is FQGNSA. This CDR3 reads CASSNWEVGNEQFF. The CDR3 bases are TGTGCCAGCAGCAATTGGGAGGTCGGGAATGAGCAGTTCTTC. Full variable domain (remainder filled in from reference TRBV7-2 and TRBJ2-1): GAGVSQSPSNKVTEKGKDVELRCDPISGHTALYWYRQSLGQGLEFLIYFQGNSAPDKSGLPSDRFSAERTGGSVSTLTIQRTQQEDSAVYLCASSNWEVGNEQFFGPGTRLTVL.

In its sample, this clone was seen a few times. The chain is built from TRBV5-1 and TRBJ2-3, with D maybe TRBD2 (6 bases). V was clipped by 2 bases and J by 2 bases, with 9 bases between them. Looked up from germline, CDR1 is SGHRS and CDR2 is YFSETQ. This CDR3 comprises 14 residues. For the CDR3, the DNA is TGCGCCAGCAGCTTCGGGGGACTCACAGATACGCAGTATTTT. It yields the protein CASSFGGLTDTQYF.

In this sample, this clone turned up a few times. V is TRBV9 and J is TRBJ1-5; TRBD1 aligns across 9 bases. The CDR3 covers 14 residues. The trim removed 3 bases at V and 7 bases at J, leaving 5 bases unmatched. Germline loops: CDR1 SGDLS, CDR2 YYNGEE. CDR3 sequence reads: CASSATGGDQPQHF. DNA for the CDR3: TGTGCCAGCAGCGCAACAGGGGGCGACCAGCCCCAGCATTTT.

This clone showed up just a few times. V gene TRBV14 combines with J gene TRBJ2-1; D is unresolved. The V gene's germline CDR1 is SGHDN and CDR2 FVKESK. This CDR3 spans 14 amino acids. V shed 1 base and J shed 9 bases, with 13 bases lying between them. DNA of the CDR3: TGTGCCAGCAGCCAAGGTAGCTTTAGTATTGAGCAGTTCTTC. It is translated as CASSQGSFSIEQFF.

Here the CDR3 DNA reads TGTGCCAGCAGCGCGACTAGCGGGAGGCACGAGCAGTACTTC. Amino acids: CASSATSGRHEQYF. The chain is built from TRBV7-2 and TRBJ2-5; 13 bases align to TRBD2. The DNA matches TRBJ2-7 better at its end, which makes the J call doubtful. CDR1 and CDR2 (germline): SGHTA, FQGNSA. The CDR3 extends over 14 amino acids.

The chain is built from TRBV23-1 and TRBJ1-5; tentatively, D is TRBD1 (6 bases). TRBV23-1 is filed as an ORF, its function uncertain. CDR3 length equals 15 residues. V lost 4 bases and J 2 bases, leaving 12 bases between the germline ends. DNA for the CDR3: TGCGCCAGCAGTCGAATCAGGGGTGGCAATCAGCCCCAGCATTTT. It yields the protein CASSRIRGGNQPQHF.

The chain uses TRBV5-4 and TRBJ2-7; perhaps TRBD2 as D (6 bases). Trimming left V 4 bases short and J 1 base short, with 12 bases between. The length of the CDR3 is 14 residues. Per germline, CDR1 SGHNT and CDR2 YYREEE (reference sequence). The CDR3 loop is CASSVGTASYEQYF. The CDR3 nucleotides read TGTGCCAGCAGCGTAGGGACTGCTTCCTACGAGCAGTACTTC.

The chain uses TRBV7-2 and TRBJ2-3, with D unresolved. Germline CDR1 reads SGHTA; CDR2 reads FQGNSA. V lost 1 base and J lost 2, with 10 bases in between. The CDR3 has 15 amino acids. For the CDR3, the DNA is TGTGCCAGCAGCTTAGGGCCGGTTACCACAGATACGCAGTATTTT. It codes for CASSLGPVTTDTQYF.

J is TRBJ2-7 and V is TRBV11-2; possibly TRBD1 for D (5 bases). This CDR3 comprises 13 residues. V lost 0 bases to trimming and J lost 9 bases, with 12 bases between them. Germline V lookup: CDR1 SGHAT, CDR2 FQNNGV. The CDR3 spells CASSLDRASGQYF. CDR3 nucleotide sequence: TGTGCCAGCAGCTTAGACAGGGCCTCCGGGCAGTACTTC.

The chain recombines TRBV25-1 with TRBJ1-2; weak D call: TRBD1 (5 bases). CDR1 and CDR2 (germline): MGHDK, SYGVNS. The ends were cut back, 5 bases at V and 3 bases at J, with 13 bases in the middle. The CDR3 covers 14 residues. The CDR3 nucleotides read TGTGCCAGCAGTCTTGGGGGAATTCACTATGGCTACACCTTC. As protein: CASSLGGIHYGYTF.

The J gene is TRBJ1-2, the V gene TRBV30; unclear D gene. The CDR3 sequence is 12 residues long. The germline CDR1 and CDR2 sequences are GTSNPN and SVGIG (reference sequence). V was pared by 3 bases and J by 2 bases, with 7 bases between. CDR3 coding DNA: TGTGCCTGGAGCCCGGCGAACTATGGCTACACCTTC. It yields the protein CAWSPANYGYTF.

This clone has a handful of counts. An end of the junction does not agree with germline; a read error may underlie this. The chain links TRBV6-1 to TRBJ1-2, with D uncertain. CDR3 length: 13 residues. CDR1 and CDR2 from the germline V gene are MNHNS and SASEGT. This CDR3 reads CASNEQSNYGYTF. The CDR3 DNA reads as TGTGCCAGCAATGAACAATCTAACTATGGCTACACCTTC.

The chain has TRBV21-1 and TRBJ1-2; TRBD1 is the table's D call, not checked against the DNA. TRBV21-1 is a documented pseudogene. The CDR3 consists of 18 residues. CDR3 amino acids: CASSKLRDTRTSNYGYTF. DNA for the CDR3: TGTGCCAGCAGCAAGCTCCGGGACACTAGAACGTCTAACTATGGCTACACCTTC.